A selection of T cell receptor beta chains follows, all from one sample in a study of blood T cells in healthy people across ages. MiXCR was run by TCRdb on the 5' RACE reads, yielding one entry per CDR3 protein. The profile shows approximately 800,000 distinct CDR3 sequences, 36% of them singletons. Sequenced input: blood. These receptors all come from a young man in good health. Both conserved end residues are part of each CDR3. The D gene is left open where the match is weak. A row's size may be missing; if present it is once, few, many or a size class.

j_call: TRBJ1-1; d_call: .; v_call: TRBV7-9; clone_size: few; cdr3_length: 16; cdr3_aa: CASSSYRGKMNTEAFF; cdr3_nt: TGTGCCAGCAGCTCCTACAGAGGTAAAATGAACACTGAAGCTTTCTTT
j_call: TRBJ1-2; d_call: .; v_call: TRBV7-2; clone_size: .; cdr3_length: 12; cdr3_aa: CASSREAGGYTF; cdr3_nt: TGTGCCAGCAGCCGGGAGGCGGGTGGCTACACCTTC
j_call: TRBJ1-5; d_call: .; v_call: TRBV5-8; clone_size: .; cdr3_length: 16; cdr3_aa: CASSGDYLGGNQPQHF; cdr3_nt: TGTGCCAGCAGCGGGGACTATCTAGGGGGCAATCAGCCCCAGCATTTT
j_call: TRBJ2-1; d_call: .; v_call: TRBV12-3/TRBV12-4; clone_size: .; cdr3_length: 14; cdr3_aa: CASSVAQQNNEQFF; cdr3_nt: TGTGCCAGCAGTGTAGCCCAGCAAAACAATGAGCAGTTCTTC
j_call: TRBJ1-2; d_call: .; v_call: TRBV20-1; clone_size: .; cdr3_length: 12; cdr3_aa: CSMTGRDYGYTF; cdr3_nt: TGCAGTATGACAGGTCGAGACTATGGCTACACCTTC
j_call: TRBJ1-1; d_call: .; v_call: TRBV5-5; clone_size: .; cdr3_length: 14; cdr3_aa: CASSPRTVNTETFF; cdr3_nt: TGTGCCAGCAGCCCGAGGACAGTCAACACTGAAACTTTCTTT
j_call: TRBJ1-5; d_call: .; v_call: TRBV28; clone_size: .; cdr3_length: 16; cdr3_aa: CASSSPEERSNQPQHF; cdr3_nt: TGTGCCAGCAGTTCCCCAGAGGAGAGAAGCAATCAGCCCCAGCATTTT
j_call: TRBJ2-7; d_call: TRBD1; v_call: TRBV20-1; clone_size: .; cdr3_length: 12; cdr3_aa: CSARTGLDEQYF; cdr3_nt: TGCAGTGCTAGGACAGGGTTGGACGAGCAGTACTTC
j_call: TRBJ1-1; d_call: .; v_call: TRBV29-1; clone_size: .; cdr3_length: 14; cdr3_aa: CSVEAMGRDTEAFF; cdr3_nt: TGCAGCGTTGAAGCTATGGGTCGGGACACTGAAGCTTTCTTT
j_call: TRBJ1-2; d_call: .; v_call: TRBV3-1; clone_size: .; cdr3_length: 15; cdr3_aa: CASSHNPDGALGYTF; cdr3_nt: TGTGCCAGCAGCCACAACCCCGACGGTGCCCTTGGCTACACCTTC
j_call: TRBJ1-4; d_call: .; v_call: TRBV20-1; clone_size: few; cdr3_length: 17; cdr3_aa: CSARSAVALATNEKLFF; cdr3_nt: TGCAGTGCTAGATCAGCAGTCGCTCTCGCAACTAATGAAAAACTGTTTTTT